The clone carrying this TCR beta chain was observed a single time. Donors in Cohort 3 who had recovered were those with two negative PCRs, healthcare professional clearance, or resolution of their symptoms. The data belong to a study of blood T cell repertoires in COVID-19. Study at large: Researchers got acute and convalescent COVID-19 samples from the United States, Italy and Spain. The cDNA or gDNA used as material had been derived from T cells, B-cell-depleted T cells, or PBMCs.

Produced via immunoSEQ multiplex PCR; TCRdb's table is partial and in-frame only. Of 200,000 or so clones listed, around 81% were seen once; the top ten hold less than 8.5%. This CDR3 contains 18 residues. Germline V gives CDR1 LGHDT, CDR2 YNNKEL (reference sequence). The junction had 12 bases not matched to a gene; V was cut back by 1 base and J by 8 bases. This sequence originates from a man aged 35-49 years who had recovered from COVID-19. This chain uses TRBV3-1 (or the pseudogene TRBV3-2) with TRBJ1-6; 9 bases map to TRBD1. Sequencing was performed on PBMCs or T cells enriched from blood (not recorded which). The CDR3 nucleotides read TGTGCCAGCAGCCAAGGCCGGGACAGGGATTTGTTCGATTCACCCCTCCACTTT. This codes for CASSQGRDRDLFDSPLHF.